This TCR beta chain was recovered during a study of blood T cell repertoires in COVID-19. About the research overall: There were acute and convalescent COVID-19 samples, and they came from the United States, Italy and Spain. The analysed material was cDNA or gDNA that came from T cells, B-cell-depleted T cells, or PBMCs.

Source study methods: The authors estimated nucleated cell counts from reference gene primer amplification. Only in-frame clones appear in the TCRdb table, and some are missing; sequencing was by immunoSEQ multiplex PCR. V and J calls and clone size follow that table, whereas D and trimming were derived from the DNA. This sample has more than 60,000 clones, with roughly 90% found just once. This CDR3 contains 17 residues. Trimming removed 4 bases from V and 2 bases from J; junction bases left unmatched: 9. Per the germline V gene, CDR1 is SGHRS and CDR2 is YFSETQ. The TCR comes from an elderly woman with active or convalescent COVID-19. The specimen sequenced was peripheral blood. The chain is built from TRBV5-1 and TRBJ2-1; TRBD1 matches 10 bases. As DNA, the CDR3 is TGCGCCAGCAGCCAGGGGGACAGGGGACTACCCTACAATGAGCAGTTCTTC. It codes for CASSQGDRGLPYNEQFF. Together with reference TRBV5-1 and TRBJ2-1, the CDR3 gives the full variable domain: KAGVTQTPRYLIKTRGQQVTLSCSPISGHRSVSWYQQTPGQGLQFLFEYFSETQRNKGNFPGRFSGRQFSNSRSEMNVSTLELGDSALYLCASSQGDRGLPYNEQFFGPGTRLTVL.